This T cell receptor beta chain emerged from a study of cytomegalovirus exposure and HLA in healthy donors. From germline, CDR1 is MNHEY and CDR2 SVGAGI. Trimming pared 6 bases from V and 3 bases from J, leaving 13 bases between. This CDR3 has 14 amino acids. The study ran its PCR with 60 Vbeta and 13 Jbeta primers. Assay: immunoSEQ multiplex PCR; the TCRdb copy retains only in-frame clones and omits some. The sample lists some 90,000 clones, over 70% occurring once. The clonotype originates from a boy between 10 and 17 years old in good health and CMV-seronegative. The chain has TRBV6-5 and TRBJ2-3; D not certain. The sample consisted of PBMCs. The CDR3 DNA reads TGTGCCAGCAGCTTACTCGGGTTGACAGATACGCAGTATTTT. Protein: CASSLLGLTDTQYF.